This T cell receptor beta chain was observed in a study of T cell responses to AZD1222 COVID-19 vaccine (dated by TCRdb to the early 2020s). Regarding the study in general: A total of 233 trial participants underwent TCR sequencing, of whom about 200 had received two doses of AZD1222 and roughly 26 had received two doses of the MenACWY control vaccine. Trial participants were enrolled into age subgroups of 18-55, 56-69 and 70-plus years, which contained around 140, 26 and 57 TCR-sequenced participants, respectively.

Sample time point, as interpreted from the label and publication: baseline before first vaccination. The treatment or condition label for this specimen denotes: meningococcal conjugate vaccine given as trial control. Samples from vaccinated people were obtained from the UK trials COV001 and COV002, which included a single-blind randomized controlled phase 2/3 trial of AZD1222 (ChAdOx1 nCoV-19) in healthy adults. For TCRbeta chain sequencing, PBMC samples were collected from trial participants at day 0 and at day 28 after the second dose. The CDR3 regions of human TCRbeta chains were analyzed by immunosequencing. On the authors' methods: Repertoire TCRs were checked for matches against a reference library of SARS-CoV-2-specific TCRs that had been generated using the MIRA antigen-specificity platform. Breadth was defined as the fraction of unique TCRs that were SARS-CoV-2-associated. Depth was defined as the fraction of total T cells that were SARS-CoV-2-associated. Using the MIRA data, each spike-specific TCR was mapped to the spike region that the TCR reacts to and placed in a CD4 or CD8 class. Log10-transformed breadth and depth values were compared by one-way ANOVA with Sidak's multiple comparisons tests. Sourced from immuneACCESS, this table was stored by TCRdb with only in-frame sequences that have V and J called. A share of the clones is absent; for the studies checked, an unresolved V gene accounts for under half, and the remainder has no known explanation. The DNA gave D and trimming, while V, J and clone size come from that table. Present in this sample are some 95,000 clones, about nine tenths of which were seen just once. 2.8% of the sample is taken by the ten largest.

This clone was seen only once. The specificity of this receptor is unknown. Base qualities are missing; no much larger clone stands one base away. Based on the germline V gene, the CDR1 and CDR2 sequences are ENHRY and SYGVKD. The CDR3 has 14 amino acids, counting the end cysteine and phenylalanine. CDR3 DNA only is kept here, 42 bases in frame from base 1. The junction shows trimming of 5 bases on V and 4 bases on J, plus 14 bases between the germline ends. The investigation overall reported the following: Conclusions about previously exposed vaccinees were limited because only six AZD1222 recipients were SARS-CoV-2 seropositive at baseline. After two AZD1222 doses, spike-specific TCR breadth and depth were significantly higher than at day 0 and than in MenACWY recipients. Participants were mostly white British, with more females than males. The authors suggested clonal diversity may have been underestimated. Reportedly, close to half of the unique spike-specific TCRs recognized epitopes lying outside the regions that are mutated in the B.1.351 and B.1.1.7 variants. The whole spike protein was spanned by vaccine-associated CD4 TCRs, and dominant responses were seen in regions 160-218 and 743-854. Because no samples from the day 14 peak response were available, repertoires could be characterized only after the peak T cell response. The 56-69-year group was small, and its depth increase did not reach significance, likely because of low power.

The source is an adult in good health. The sequence is built from TRBV10-3 and TRBJ1-2, with TRBD1 perhaps the D gene, on 6 matching bases. The material sequenced was peripheral blood, taken on day 0 of MenACWY control vaccination. The CDR3 reads CAISKDSGSYGYTF. The bases are TGTGCCATCAGTAAGGACAGCGGGAGCTATGGCTACACCTTC.